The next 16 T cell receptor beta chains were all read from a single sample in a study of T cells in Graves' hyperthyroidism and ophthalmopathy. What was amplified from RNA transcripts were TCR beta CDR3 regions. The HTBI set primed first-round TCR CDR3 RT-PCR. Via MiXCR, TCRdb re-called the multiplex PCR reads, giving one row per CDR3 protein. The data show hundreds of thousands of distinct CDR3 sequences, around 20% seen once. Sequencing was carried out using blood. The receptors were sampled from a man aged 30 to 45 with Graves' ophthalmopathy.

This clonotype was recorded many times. CDR3 coding DNA: TGTGCCAGCAGTTACGGGGTAGCTCCCTACGAGCAGTACTTC. Translating it yields CASSYGVAPYEQYF. The rearrangement links TRBV6-6 to TRBJ2-7; D uncertain. Germline lookup yields CDR1 MNHNY and CDR2 SVGAGI (reference sequence). The V end lost 2 bases, the J end lost 2 bases, and 10 bases lay between the germline ends. The CDR3 contains 14 residues.

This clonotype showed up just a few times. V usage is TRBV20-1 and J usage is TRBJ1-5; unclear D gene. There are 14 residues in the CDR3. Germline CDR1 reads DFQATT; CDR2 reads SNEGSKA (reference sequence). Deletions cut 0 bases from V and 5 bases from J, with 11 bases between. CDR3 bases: TGCAGTGCTAGAGATCGGACGGCAGATCAGCCCCAGCATTTT. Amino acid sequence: CSARDRTADQPQHF.

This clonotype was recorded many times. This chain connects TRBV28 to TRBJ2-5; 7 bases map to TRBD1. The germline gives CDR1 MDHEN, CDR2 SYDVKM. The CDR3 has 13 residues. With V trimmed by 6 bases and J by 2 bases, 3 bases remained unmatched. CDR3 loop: CASRPGQQETQYF. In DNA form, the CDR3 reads TGTGCCAGCAGACCGGGACAGCAAGAGACCCAGTACTTC.

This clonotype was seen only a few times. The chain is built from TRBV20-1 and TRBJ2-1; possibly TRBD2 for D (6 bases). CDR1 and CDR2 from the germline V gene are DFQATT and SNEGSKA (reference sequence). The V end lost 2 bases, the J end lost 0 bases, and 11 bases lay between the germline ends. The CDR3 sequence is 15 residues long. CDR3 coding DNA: TGCAGTGCTAGAAGGGCCGGGAGCTCCTACAATGAGCAGTTCTTC. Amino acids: CSARRAGSSYNEQFF.

CDR3 DNA sequence: TGCAGTGCTAGAGTGAGGACTAGCGGGCGTTACAATGAGCAGTTCTTC. Translating gives CSARVRTSGRYNEQFF. The V and J genes are TRBV20-1 and TRBJ2-1; TRBD2 aligns across 11 bases. The CDR3 runs to 16 residues. The germline V gene encodes CDR1 DFQATT and CDR2 SNEGSKA (reference sequence). Trimming cost V 1 base and J 4 bases; bases outside gene matches: 6.

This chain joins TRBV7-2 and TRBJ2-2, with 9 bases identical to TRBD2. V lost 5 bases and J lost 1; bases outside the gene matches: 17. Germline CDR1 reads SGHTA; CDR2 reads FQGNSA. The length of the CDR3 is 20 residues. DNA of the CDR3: TGTGCCAGCAGCGCCCGGCTAGCGGGACCATATAGGGTGAACACCGGGGAGCTGTTTTTT. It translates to CASSARLAGPYRVNTGELFF.

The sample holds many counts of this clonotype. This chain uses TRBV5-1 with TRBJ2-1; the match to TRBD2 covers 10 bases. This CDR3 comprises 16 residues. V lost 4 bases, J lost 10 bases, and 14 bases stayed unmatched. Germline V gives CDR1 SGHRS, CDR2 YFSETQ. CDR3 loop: CASSLIPGLARSEQFF. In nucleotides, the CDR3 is TGCGCCAGCAGCCTAATACCGGGACTAGCGAGGTCGGAGCAGTTCTTC.

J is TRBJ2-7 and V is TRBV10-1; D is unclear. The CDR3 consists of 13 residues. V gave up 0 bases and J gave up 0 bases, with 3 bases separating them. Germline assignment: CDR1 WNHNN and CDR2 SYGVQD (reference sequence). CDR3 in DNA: TGCGCCAGCAGTGAGTCAGGCTCCTACGAGCAGTACTTC. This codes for CASSESGSYEQYF.

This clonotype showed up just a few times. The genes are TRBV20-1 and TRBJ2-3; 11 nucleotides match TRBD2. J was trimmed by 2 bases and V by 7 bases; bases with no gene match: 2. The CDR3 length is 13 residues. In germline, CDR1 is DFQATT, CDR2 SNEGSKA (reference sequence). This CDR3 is CSVTSGDTDTQYF. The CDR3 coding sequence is TGCAGTGTGACTAGCGGGGACACAGATACGCAGTATTTT.

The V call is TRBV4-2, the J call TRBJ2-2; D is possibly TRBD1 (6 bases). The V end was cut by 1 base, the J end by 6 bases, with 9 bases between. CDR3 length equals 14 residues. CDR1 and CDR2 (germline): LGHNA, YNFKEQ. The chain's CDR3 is CASSQAGVAGELFF. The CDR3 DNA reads TGTGCCAGCAGCCAAGCAGGGGTGGCCGGGGAGCTGTTTTTT.

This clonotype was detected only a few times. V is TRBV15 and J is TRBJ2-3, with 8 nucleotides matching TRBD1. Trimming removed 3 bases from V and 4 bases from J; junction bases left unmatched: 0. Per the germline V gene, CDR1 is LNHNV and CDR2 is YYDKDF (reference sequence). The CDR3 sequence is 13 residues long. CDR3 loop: CATSRDRADTQYF. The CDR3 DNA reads TGTGCCACCAGCAGGGACAGGGCAGATACGCAGTATTTT.

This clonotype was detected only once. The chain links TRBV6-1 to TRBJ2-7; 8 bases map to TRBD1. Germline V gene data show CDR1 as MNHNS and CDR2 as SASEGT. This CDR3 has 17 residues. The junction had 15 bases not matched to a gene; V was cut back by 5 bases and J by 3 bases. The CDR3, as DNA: TGTGCCAGCAGTCGATTTTCGACGGGACAGGTCGGCTACGAGCAGTACTTC. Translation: CASSRFSTGQVGYEQYF.

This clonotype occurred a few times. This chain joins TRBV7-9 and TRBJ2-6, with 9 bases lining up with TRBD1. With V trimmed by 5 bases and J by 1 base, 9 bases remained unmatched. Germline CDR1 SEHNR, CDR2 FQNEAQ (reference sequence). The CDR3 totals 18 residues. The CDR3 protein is CASSLPGQGLSGANVLTF. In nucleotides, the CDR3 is TGTGCCAGCAGCCTTCCGGGACAGGGATTGTCTGGGGCCAACGTCCTGACTTTC. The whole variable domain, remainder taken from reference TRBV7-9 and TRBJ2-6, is DTGVSQNPRHKITKRGQNVTFRCDPISEHNRLYWYRQTLGQGPEFLTYFQNEAQLEKSRLLSDRFSAERPKGSFSTLEIQRTEQGDSAMYLCASSLPGQGLSGANVLTFGAGSRLTVL.

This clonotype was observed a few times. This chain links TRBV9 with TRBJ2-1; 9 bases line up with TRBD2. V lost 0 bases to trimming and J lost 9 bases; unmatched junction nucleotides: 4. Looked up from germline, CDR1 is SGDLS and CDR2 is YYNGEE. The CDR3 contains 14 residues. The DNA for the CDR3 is TGTGCCAGCAGCGTAGGGGGACTAGCATCTGAGCAGTTCTTC. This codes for CASSVGGLASEQFF.

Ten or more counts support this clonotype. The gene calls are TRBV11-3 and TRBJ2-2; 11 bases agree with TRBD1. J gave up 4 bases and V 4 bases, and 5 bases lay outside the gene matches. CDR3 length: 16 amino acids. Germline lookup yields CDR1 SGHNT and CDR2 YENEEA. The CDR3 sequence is CASSSTGTGGTGELFF. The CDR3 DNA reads TGTGCCAGCAGCTCCACCGGGACAGGGGGCACCGGGGAGCTGTTTTTT.

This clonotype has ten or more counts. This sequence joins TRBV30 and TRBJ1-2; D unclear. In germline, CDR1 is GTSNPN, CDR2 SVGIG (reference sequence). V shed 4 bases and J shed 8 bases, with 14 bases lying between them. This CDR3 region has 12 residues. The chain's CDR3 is CAWTPDGGGYTF. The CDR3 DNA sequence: TGTGCCTGGACCCCGGACGGTGGAGGCTACACCTTC.